This passage covers 27 T cell receptor beta chains from one sample sequenced in a study of shared clonotypes between healthy human individuals. Clones were read by immunoSEQ multiplex PCR, and TCRdb kept only the in-frame ones, dropping some. The data show approximately 500,000 clones, with about four fifths seen just once and 13% held by the top ten. Sequenced sample: PBMCs. The source is a woman aged 40 to 50 in good health. Some clones in this sample may be carry-over from other donors' samples.

The chain carries TRBV5-1 and TRBJ2-7; D not resolved. Per germline, CDR1 SGHRS and CDR2 YFSETQ. Trimming shortened V by 0 bases and J by 2 bases, and 6 bases separated the two germline ends. This CDR3 spans 13 amino acids. The CDR3 loop is CASSLDSAYEQYF. The CDR3 DNA follows: TGCGCCAGCAGCTTGGATTCGGCCTACGAGCAGTACTTC.

The rearrangement uses TRBV27 and TRBJ1-2; TRBD1 matches at 10 bases. J gave up 6 bases and V 6 bases, and 16 bases lay outside the gene matches. The CDR3 contains 17 residues. Germline V lookup: CDR1 MNHEY, CDR2 SMNVEV (reference sequence). CDR3 nucleotides: TGTGCCAGCAGCCAAACACCCGGGACAGGGGTTCGGGATGGCTACACCTTC. Encoded protein: CASSQTPGTGVRDGYTF.

The V and J genes are TRBV6-6 and TRBJ1-2; a possible D gene is TRBD1 (6 bases). Germline assignment: CDR1 MNHNY and CDR2 SVGAGI (reference sequence). The CDR3 is 16 residues long. Deletions cut 0 bases from V and 2 bases from J, with 13 bases between. The CDR3 coding sequence is TGTGCCAGCAGTTACTCGGGGGGGGCTTACAACTATGGCTACACCTTC. It codes for CASSYSGGAYNYGYTF.

The chain is built from TRBV11-2 and TRBJ2-7; possible D gene TRBD1, 6 bases. The CDR3 runs to 15 residues. V shed 2 bases and J shed 2 bases, with 13 bases lying between them. Germline V gene lookup returns CDR1 SGHAT and CDR2 FQNNGV. CDR3 DNA sequence: TGTGCCAGCAGCTTACAATTACAGGGACCCTACGAGCAGTACTTC. The encoded protein is CASSLQLQGPYEQYF.

As concerns this clone: The junction and the germline gene differ at one end; a read error may be behind it. The chain carries TRBV4-1 and TRBJ2-1; tentative D call: TRBD2 (6 bases). This CDR3 comprises 16 residues. CDR1 and CDR2 (germline): MGHRA, YSYEKL. The CDR3 nucleotides read TGCGCCAGCAGCCAAGGTGCGGGACCCCTTTACACTGAGCAGTTCTTC. It is translated as CASSQGAGPLYTEQFF.

This rearrangement joins TRBV9 to TRBJ2-1; D might be TRBD2 (5 bases). Germline V gives CDR1 SGDLS, CDR2 YYNGEE. V was trimmed by 0 bases and J by 5 bases, leaving 15 bases between them. The length of the CDR3 is 16 residues. The CDR3 here is CASSVAVSAHNNEQFF. Written as DNA, the CDR3 is TGTGCCAGCAGCGTAGCTGTTAGCGCCCATAACAATGAGCAGTTCTTC. Based on the CDR3 plus reference TRBV9 and TRBJ2-1, the full variable domain is DSGVTQTPKHLITATGQRVTLRCSPRSGDLSVYWYQQSLDQGLQFLIQYYNGEERAKGNILERFSAQQFPDLHSELNLSSLELGDSALYFCASSVAVSAHNNEQFFGPGTRLTVL.

This chain joins TRBV30 and TRBJ2-5; 10 bases line up with TRBD2. Unmatched junction bases numbered 8, after V lost 1 base and J lost 3 bases. This CDR3 has 16 residues. Germline CDR1 and CDR2: GTSNPN and SVGIG (reference sequence). Here the CDR3 reads CAWSERKLAGEETQYF. CDR3 DNA sequence: TGTGCCTGGAGTGAGCGGAAGCTAGCGGGAGAAGAGACCCAGTACTTC.

Comment on this clone: The sample contains more than one DNA sequence encoding this CDR3. J is TRBJ2-5 and V is TRBV11-2; possible D gene TRBD2, 6 bases. The germline V gene has CDR1 SGHAT and CDR2 FQNNGV. V lost 1 base and J lost 5, with 8 bases in between. The CDR3 sequence is 13 residues long. This chain's CDR3 is CASSLGRGETQYF. For the CDR3, the DNA is TGTGCCAGCAGCTTAGGTCGGGGGGAGACCCAGTACTTC.

Ten or more counts support this clone. V usage is TRBV5-4 and J usage is TRBJ2-3, with D perhaps TRBD1 (6 bases). The V gene's germline CDR1 is SGHNT and CDR2 YYREEE (reference sequence). Trimming took off 1 base at V and 2 bases at J, with 11 bases between the two ends. The CDR3 loop spans 15 amino acids. The chain's CDR3 is CASSLTGPYTDTQYF. CDR3 nucleotides: TGTGCCAGCAGCTTGACAGGGCCCTACACAGATACGCAGTATTTT.

V gene TRBV7-2 combines with J gene TRBJ2-3; the D call may be TRBD1 or TRBD2 (5 bases each). The germline V and J ends were trimmed by 0 bases and 4 bases, with 14 bases remaining between them. This CDR3 has 16 residues. Germline V gene data show CDR1 as SGHTA and CDR2 as FQGNSA. In nucleotides, the CDR3 is TGTGCCAGCAGCTTAGCTGGGACCGTCGGCGCAGATACGCAGTATTTT. This encodes CASSLAGTVGADTQYF.

The chain links TRBV7-9 to TRBJ1-5, with D maybe TRBD1 (5 bases). V lost 1 base to trimming and J lost 6 bases, with 10 bases between them. The CDR3 sequence is 14 residues long. Germline V gene sequence: CDR1 SEHNR, CDR2 FQNEAQ (reference sequence). The chain's CDR3 is CASSLDGGPQPQHF. The CDR3, as DNA: TGTGCCAGCAGCTTAGACGGGGGTCCTCAGCCCCAGCATTTT.

This chain joins TRBV6-5 and TRBJ2-7; tentatively, D is TRBD1 or TRBD2 (5 bases each). V was shortened by 1 base and J by 3 bases, with 16 bases between the two germline ends. CDR3 length: 16 residues. Germline V gives CDR1 MNHEY, CDR2 SVGAGI. DNA for the CDR3: TGTGCCAGCAGTTACTACGGCCGGGACGGAGACTACGAGCAGTACTTC. Translating gives CASSYYGRDGDYEQYF.

The chain has TRBV10-3 and TRBJ2-3; the D call may be TRBD1 or TRBD2 (5 bases each). The CDR3 extends over 14 amino acids. CDR1 and CDR2 (germline): ENHRY, SYGVKD. Trimming shortened V by 3 bases and J by 5 bases, and 12 bases separated the two germline ends. This CDR3 reads CAISDGTPGDTQYF. CDR3 nucleotides: TGTGCCATCAGTGACGGGACCCCCGGAGATACGCAGTATTTT.

The chain carries TRBV28 and TRBJ1-4; 8 bases match TRBD1. This CDR3 spans 18 amino acids. CDR1 is MDHEN, CDR2 SYDVKM, per germline. V lost 6 bases to trimming and J lost 0 bases; unmatched junction nucleotides: 12. CDR3 sequence (DNA): TGTGCCAGCAGGATCGGACAGGGCCCCTTTGCAACTAATGAAAAACTGTTTTTT. It specifies CASRIGQGPFATNEKLFF.

This clone was counted at least ten times. The V call is TRBV6-6, the J call TRBJ2-2, with D uncertain. V lost 2 bases, J lost 0 bases, and 10 bases lay in between. Germline loops: CDR1 MNHNY, CDR2 SVGAGI (reference sequence). This CDR3 has 16 amino acids. The CDR3 reads CASSYPARANTGELFF. The CDR3 coding sequence is TGTGCCAGCAGTTACCCGGCACGGGCGAACACCGGGGAGCTGTTTTTT.

The V and J genes are TRBV20-1 and TRBJ2-7; D may be TRBD1 or TRBD2 (5 bases each). The CDR3 sequence is 11 residues long. Germline V gene lookup returns CDR1 DFQATT and CDR2 SNEGSKA (reference sequence). The ends were cut back, 7 bases at V and 3 bases at J, with 10 bases in the middle. CDR3 nucleotide sequence: TGCAGTGTCGGGACGGTCTACGAGCAGTACTTC. This encodes CSVGTVYEQYF.

In this sample, this clone turned up many times. This rearrangement joins TRBV19 to TRBJ2-3, with D maybe TRBD1 (5 bases). Germline V CDR1 and CDR2: LNHDA, SQIVND (reference sequence). V was cut by 1 base and J by 0 bases, with 5 bases left in between. The CDR3 sequence is 14 residues long. The CDR3 here is CASSIGTSTDTQYF. Written as DNA, the CDR3 is TGTGCCAGTAGTATAGGGACAAGCACAGATACGCAGTATTTT.

The rearrangement links TRBV25-1 to TRBJ1-2; D remains unclear. The CDR3 totals 11 residues. Per the germline V gene, CDR1 is MGHDK and CDR2 is SYGVNS. Trimming left V 10 bases short and J 4 bases short, with 10 bases between. This CDR3 is CAINGPYGYTF. CDR3 nucleotides: TGTGCCATCAATGGACCCTATGGCTACACCTTC.

The chain combines TRBV9 with TRBJ2-1; 8 positions agree with TRBD1. This CDR3 has 15 amino acids. V lost 3 bases, J lost 5 bases, and 7 bases stayed unmatched. Germline assignment: CDR1 SGDLS and CDR2 YYNGEE. CDR3 coding DNA: TGTGCCAGCAGCGCCAGACAGGGGCAACACAATGAGCAGTTCTTC. Residues: CASSARQGQHNEQFF.

CDR3 amino acids: CASSQDWAGGIYEQYF. CDR3 in DNA: TGCGCCAGCAGCCAAGATTGGGCAGGGGGCATCTACGAGCAGTACTTC. The chain carries TRBV4-3 and TRBJ2-7, with 8 positions matching TRBD1. Trimming cost V 0 bases and J 3 bases; bases outside gene matches: 7. Per germline, CDR1 LGHNA and CDR2 YSLEER. This CDR3 region has 16 residues.

This sequence joins TRBV7-2 and TRBJ2-1, with unresolved D. CDR1 is SGHTA and CDR2 is FQGNSA in the germline V gene. The CDR3 runs to 14 residues. Trimming took 4 bases from V and 4 from J, leaving 11 bases between them. The CDR3 DNA reads TGTGCCAGCAGCTCCATCTCTGTATACAATGAGCAGTTCTTC. Protein: CASSSISVYNEQFF.

The chain is built from TRBV7-2 and TRBJ1-4, with D unresolved. The CDR3 runs to 13 residues. Trimming removed 2 bases at V and 4 bases at J, with 5 bases between. Germline loops: CDR1 SGHTA, CDR2 FQGNSA. CDR3 residues: CASSLTFNEKLFF. The CDR3 coding sequence is TGTGCCAGCAGCTTAACCTTTAATGAAAAACTGTTTTTT.

The V gene is TRBV7-2, the J gene TRBJ1-2; TRBD1 agrees at 9 bases. Losses at the gene ends were 1 base for V and 5 bases for J; bases not matched to a gene: 5. Germline V CDR1 and CDR2: SGHTA, FQGNSA. The CDR3 consists of 15 residues. The CDR3: CASSLVQGAPYGYTF. The CDR3 DNA is TGTGCCAGCAGCTTAGTACAGGGGGCGCCTTATGGCTACACCTTC.

The CDR3 region is CASRVTVNTEAFF. In DNA, the CDR3 is TGTGCCAGCAGGGTGACAGTGAACACTGAAGCTTTCTTT. The chain employs TRBV2 and TRBJ1-1, with D possibly being TRBD1 (5 bases). Trimming removed 6 bases from V and 0 bases from J, with 8 bases in between. There are 13 residues in the CDR3. The germline gives CDR1 SNHLY, CDR2 FYNNEI.

This sequence joins TRBV5-6 and TRBJ1-2, with D uncertain. Germline loops: CDR1 SGHDT, CDR2 YYEEEE. V lost 1 base to trimming and J lost 4 bases, with 11 bases between them. The CDR3 extends over 14 amino acids. This CDR3 reads CASSLFVSAYGYTF. Here the CDR3 DNA reads TGTGCCAGCAGCTTGTTTGTATCGGCCTATGGCTACACCTTC.

The chain joins TRBV2 to TRBJ1-1; perhaps TRBD1 as D (6 bases). The CDR3 is made up of 16 amino acids. Germline assignment: CDR1 SNHLY and CDR2 FYNNEI. The V end was cut by 3 bases, the J end by 1 base, with 15 bases between. The CDR3 reads CASSDPGDWGNTEAFF. The CDR3 DNA follows: TGTGCCAGCAGTGACCCAGGGGATTGGGGGAACACTGAAGCTTTCTTT.

Only a few counts were recorded for this clone. V gene TRBV7-9 combines with J gene TRBJ1-1, with a weak D call TRBD1 (6 bases). The CDR3 is made up of 16 amino acids. The germline V and J ends were trimmed by 2 bases and 5 bases, with 18 bases remaining between them. Looked up from germline, CDR1 is SEHNR and CDR2 is FQNEAQ (reference sequence). The CDR3 loop is CASSLPGVLGRTEAFF. The CDR3, as DNA: TGTGCCAGCAGCTTACCAGGGGTCCTTGGGAGGACTGAAGCTTTCTTT.